The 16 T cell receptor beta chains given below trace back to one sample, sequenced in a study of blood T cell repertoires in COVID-19. Measured with immunoSEQ multiplex PCR; TCRdb has only the in-frame clones, and not every one. The data contain around 230,000 clones, 75% to 90% of them singletons. Sequencing used peripheral blood. Receptors originate from an older woman with active or convalescent COVID-19.

This clone was recorded only once. This sequence joins TRBV9 and TRBJ1-2; TRBD1 matches at 7 bases. Germline V gene lookup returns CDR1 SGDLS and CDR2 YYNGEE. V shed 6 bases and J 4 bases; nucleotides not matched to a gene: 15. The CDR3 extends over 16 amino acids. CDR3 bases: TGTGCCAGCAACCTAGGTACAGGGGCGGATAGCTATGGCTACACCTTC. It encodes CASNLGTGADSYGYTF.

The chain links TRBV19 to TRBJ2-2, with 7 bases lining up with TRBD2. V shed 1 base, J shed 0 bases, and the junction held 5 bases outside the gene matches. The CDR3 runs 17 residues. CDR1 LNHDA and CDR2 SQIVND come from the germline V gene (reference sequence). The CDR3 sequence: CASSIAVGGSNTGELFF. CDR3 nucleotides: TGTGCCAGTAGTATAGCGGTGGGGGGGTCGAACACCGGGGAGCTGTTTTTT.

The genes are TRBV9 and TRBJ1-1; D may be TRBD1 (6 bases). Germline V lookup: CDR1 SGDLS, CDR2 YYNGEE. The length of the CDR3 is 19 residues. V lost 4 bases and J lost 0, with 25 bases in between. CDR3: CASSPSFVGAGDMNTEAFF. CDR3 in DNA: TGTGCCAGCAGCCCATCCTTTGTGGGGGCGGGTGATATGAACACTGAAGCTTTCTTT.

CDR3 in DNA: TGTGCCAGCAGCTTGGAGGTCAGGACTAACACTGAAGCTTTCTTT. Amino acids: CASSLEVRTNTEAFF. This chain links TRBV5-5 with TRBJ1-1; D is ambiguous. V was cut by 0 bases and J by 2 bases, with 11 bases left in between. Germline V gene sequence: CDR1 SGHKS, CDR2 YYEKEE (reference sequence). The CDR3 has 15 amino acids.

This chain connects TRBV29-1 to TRBJ2-5; 7 bases are a match to TRBD1. This CDR3 has 13 residues. After removal of 7 bases from V and 4 bases from J, the junction contained 9 bases not matched to a gene. The germline CDR1 and CDR2 sequences are SQVTM and ANQGSEA. CDR3 coding DNA: TGCAGCGCTCAAAGGGGGCTGGGAGAGACCCAGTACTTC. Its protein product is CSAQRGLGETQYF.

The chain recombines TRBV9 with TRBJ2-1, with 8 nucleotides matching TRBD2. Unmatched junction bases numbered 11, after V lost 0 bases and J lost 9 bases. CDR1 and CDR2 from the germline V gene are SGDLS and YYNGEE. The CDR3 sequence is 16 residues long. The CDR3: CASSVEIGGAYGEQFF. The DNA for the CDR3 is TGTGCCAGCAGCGTAGAGATCGGGGGGGCCTATGGTGAGCAGTTCTTC.

The chain recombines TRBV18 with TRBJ2-7, with 8 bases aligning to TRBD1. Germline V gene lookup returns CDR1 KGHSH and CDR2 LQKENI. The CDR3 runs to 13 residues. With 6 bases clipped from V and 3 bases from J, the junction kept 4 bases outside the gene matches. The CDR3, as DNA: TGTGCCAGCTCTCTTACAGGGGGCTACGAGCAGTACTTC. This translates into CASSLTGGYEQYF.

The chain combines TRBV19 with TRBJ2-2; perhaps TRBD1 as D (6 bases). This CDR3 contains 15 residues. Germline CDR1 LNHDA, CDR2 SQIVND (reference sequence). The CDR3 nucleotides are TGTGAACATTGGGGCAGGGGACGTAGCACCGGGGAGCTGTTTTTT. It codes for CEHWGRGRSTGELFF.

This chain connects TRBV6-1 to TRBJ2-7; 9 nucleotides line up with TRBD1. Germline values: CDR1 MNHNS, CDR2 SASEGT. This CDR3 has 16 residues. The V and J ends lost 2 bases and 3 bases, in that order; junction bases with no gene match: 8. Here the CDR3 DNA reads TGTGCCAGCAGTGAATCCGGAGCGGGACAGGGCTACGAGCAGTACTTC. Translation gives CASSESGAGQGYEQYF.

The chain links TRBV5-1 to TRBJ1-2; weak D call: TRBD1 (5 bases). Trimming left V 0 bases short and J 4 bases short, with 10 bases between. In germline, CDR1 is SGHRS, CDR2 YFSETQ. The CDR3 covers 14 residues. The CDR3 nucleotides are TGCGCCAGCAGCTTGGCCGGGGGGATCTATGGCTACACCTTC. Translating gives CASSLAGGIYGYTF.

This clone occurred once. The gene calls are TRBV7-6 and TRBJ2-1, with 7 bases aligning to TRBD1. CDR1 SGHVS and CDR2 FNYEAQ come from the germline V gene. The CDR3 sequence is 15 residues long. After removal of 5 bases from V and 5 bases from J, the junction contained 9 bases not matched to a gene. CDR3 nucleotides: TGTGCCAGCAGCCCTGAACGGGGACAGAACAATGAGCAGTTCTTC. This translates into CASSPERGQNNEQFF.

The sample holds a few counts of this clone. Distinct nucleotide sequences in the sample also encode this CDR3. The chain links TRBV19 to TRBJ2-1; D unclear. The CDR3 is 14 residues long. The V and J ends lost 10 bases and 0 bases respectively, with 13 bases between them. Looked up from germline, CDR1 is LNHDA and CDR2 is SQIVND (reference sequence). The CDR3 region has the DNA TGTGCCACCCTCTCCGGCGGCTCCTACAATGAGCAGTTCTTC. Translating gives CATLSGGSYNEQFF. Full variable domain (missing parts from reference TRBV19 and TRBJ2-1): DGGITQSPKYLFRKEGQNVTLSCEQNLNHDAMYWYRQDPGQGLRLIYYSQIVNDFQKGDIAEGYSVSREKKESFPLTVTSAQKNPTAFYLCATLSGGSYNEQFFGPGTRLTVL.

V and J are TRBV27 and TRBJ1-4; no firm D call. In germline, CDR1 is MNHEY, CDR2 SMNVEV (reference sequence). This CDR3 is built from 17 residues. V lost 0 bases and J 8 bases, leaving 19 bases between the germline ends. The CDR3 is CASSLSPMGWGGEKLFF. The CDR3 nucleotides are TGTGCCAGCAGTTTATCTCCCATGGGGTGGGGAGGCGAAAAACTGTTTTTT.

The chain recombines TRBV18 with TRBJ2-7; a possible D gene is TRBD1 (6 bases). V was shortened by 2 bases and J by 3 bases, with 8 bases between the two germline ends. The CDR3 extends over 13 amino acids. Germline V CDR1 and CDR2: KGHSH, LQKENI. CDR3: CASSPLDSYEQYF. Here the CDR3 DNA reads TGTGCCAGCTCACCATTGGACAGCTACGAGCAGTACTTC.

The rearrangement joins TRBV7-3 to TRBJ1-1, with D hard to call. The germline gives CDR1 SGHTA, CDR2 FQGTGA. The CDR3 spans 13 residues. The V end lost 6 bases, the J end lost 2 bases, and 10 bases lay between the germline ends. CDR3 region: CASRLGPNTEAFF. CDR3 coding DNA: TGTGCCAGCAGACTCGGTCCTAACACTGAAGCTTTCTTT. Filled out from reference TRBV7-3 and TRBJ1-1, the complete variable domain reads GAGVSQTPSNKVTEKGKYVELRCDPISGHTALYWYRQSLGQGPEFLIYFQGTGAADDSGLPNDRFFAVRPEGSVSTLKIQRTERGDSAVYLCASRLGPNTEAFFGQGTRLTVV.

The J gene is TRBJ2-3, the V gene TRBV5-6, with D tentatively TRBD2 (7 bases). Germline-derived CDR1 and CDR2 are SGHDT and YYEEEE. V shed 3 bases and J shed 5 bases, with 25 bases lying between them. This CDR3 spans 18 amino acids. The CDR3 reads CASSSTHRGGPSGDTQYF. The CDR3 nucleotides read TGTGCCAGCAGCTCCACCCACCGCGGGGGCCCCTCCGGAGATACGCAGTATTTT.